This TCR beta chain was profiled in a study of T cells after yellow fever vaccination. Overall study results and limits: The booster saw the reappearance of most primary-vaccination clones (roughly 96% CD4, around 90% CD8).

TCRdb recomputed calls from the 5' RACE reads with MiXCR, one row per CDR3 protein. The sample holds around 600,000 distinct CDR3 sequences, 9% to 15% seen once. V lost 2 bases and J lost 3, with 12 bases in between. Looked up from germline, CDR1 is DFQATT and CDR2 is SNEGSKA (reference sequence). The CDR3 runs 14 residues. The sample holds a few counts of this clonotype. Its cognate antigen is unknown. This specimen consisted of PBMCs, obtained on the day of the yellow fever booster vaccination. V is TRBV20-1 and J is TRBJ2-3; D uncertain. The receptor comes from a man aged 30 to 39 who received the YFV17D yellow fever vaccine. DNA of the CDR3: TGCAGTGCTAGACAGGCGCTAGTAACAGATACGCAGTATTTT. Its protein is CSARQALVTDTQYF.